The 17 T cell receptor beta chains given below trace back to one sample, sequenced in a study of spatial heterogeneity in lung cancer. This sample's time point: blood at routine non-recurrence follow-up after resection. MiXCR, run by TCRdb on the 5' RACE reads, gives a single entry per CDR3 protein. This table holds tens of thousands of distinct CDR3 sequences, just under 20% found once. Material: PBMCs, obtained at follow-up. The source of these receptors is a male donor with early-stage non-small cell lung cancer.

This clonotype was detected ten times or more. Here the CDR3 DNA reads TGTGCCAGTAATACAGGTACCAGCTCCTACAATGAGCAGTTCTTC. Amino acid sequence: CASNTGTSSYNEQFF. The genes are TRBV19 and TRBJ2-1, with a weak D call TRBD1 (5 bases). The CDR3 is 15 residues long. The V gene's germline CDR1 is LNHDA and CDR2 SQIVND (reference sequence). Trimming removed 7 bases from V and 0 bases from J, with 13 bases in between.

The chain carries TRBV2 and TRBJ2-5; D may match TRBD1 or TRBD2 (6 bases each). Trimming removed 4 bases from V and 5 bases from J, with 23 bases in between. The CDR3 contains 17 residues. Germline CDR1 is SNHLY and CDR2 is FYNNEI. CDR3 nucleotide sequence: TGTGCCAGCAGTGGACGATCCGGGGGCGGGAAATGGGAGACCCAGTACTTC. Amino acid sequence: CASSGRSGGGKWETQYF.

The table lists this clonotype with a few counts. The V call is TRBV30, the J call TRBJ1-1, with D perhaps TRBD1 (5 bases). CDR3 length: 17 amino acids. Germline loops: CDR1 GTSNPN, CDR2 SVGIG (reference sequence). V was trimmed by 0 bases and J by 0 bases, leaving 17 bases between them. The CDR3 sequence: CAWSVHRLGGMNTEAFF. The CDR3 DNA follows: TGTGCCTGGAGTGTACATAGGTTGGGGGGAATGAACACTGAAGCTTTCTTT. Filled out from reference TRBV30 and TRBJ1-1, the complete variable domain reads SQTIHQWPATLVQPVGSPLSLECTVEGTSNPNLYWYRQAAGRGLQLLFYSVGIGQISSEVPQNLSASRPQDRQFILSSKKLLLSDSGFYLCAWSVHRLGGMNTEAFFGQGTRLTVV.

Notes on this clonotype: One end of the junction fails to match germline, which may point to a read error. This chain links TRBV6-6 with TRBJ2-7, with D possibly TRBD1 on 5 matching bases. Germline values: CDR1 MNHNY, CDR2 SVGAGI (reference sequence). The CDR3 spans 11 residues. The CDR3 coding sequence is TGTGCCTGCAGGACAATTAACGAGCAGTACTTC. The encoded protein is CACRTINEQYF.

This clonotype has ten or more counts. The gene calls are TRBV24-1 and TRBJ2-5, with D possibly called TRBD1 or TRBD2 (5 bases each). V was shortened by 3 bases and J by 4 bases, with 17 bases between the two germline ends. The germline gives CDR1 KGHDR, CDR2 SFDVKD. The CDR3 length is 16 residues. The CDR3 loop is CATSDPRAGSRETQYF. CDR3 coding DNA: TGTGCCACCAGTGATCCGAGGGCAGGGTCTAGAGAGACCCAGTACTTC.

This clonotype was seen a handful of times. This sequence joins TRBV5-6 and TRBJ1-2, with no clear D. Germline V gene data show CDR1 as SGHDT and CDR2 as YYEEEE. CDR3 length: 13 amino acids. V was pared by 6 bases and J by 3 bases, with 12 bases between. CDR3 residues: CASNGEGDYGYTF. The CDR3 DNA reads TGTGCCAGCAACGGAGAGGGAGACTATGGCTACACCTTC.

Within the sample, this clonotype is medium-sized. The CDR3 here is CASEGGHPYEQYV. CDR3 sequence (DNA): TGTGCCAGCGAAGGGGGACACCCATACGAGCAGTACGTC. The gene calls are TRBV6-5 and TRBJ2-7; possibly TRBD1 for D (6 bases). The ends were cut back, 8 bases at V and 4 bases at J, with 15 bases in the middle. Germline CDR1 reads MNHEY; CDR2 reads SVGAGI. This CDR3 comprises 13 residues.

The J gene is TRBJ2-5, the V gene TRBV7-4; the D is unclear. Germline V CDR1 and CDR2: SGHVT, SQSDAQ. CDR3 length equals 10 residues. Trimming stripped 3 bases from V and 5 bases from J, with 1 base between. CDR3 loop: CASSFETQYF. CDR3 bases: TGTGCCAGCAGCTTTGAGACCCAGTACTTC.

This clonotype was counted only a few times. The V gene is TRBV12-3 or TRBV12-4, the J gene TRBJ2-5; possibly TRBD2 for D (6 bases). Between the trimmed V and J ends, which lost 8 bases and 0 bases, there was a span of 13 bases. The CDR3 extends over 14 amino acids. CDR3 protein: CASGHGTYQETQYF. The CDR3 DNA reads as TGTGCCAGCGGCCACGGGACTTACCAAGAGACCCAGTACTTC.

This rearrangement joins TRBV24-1 to TRBJ1-2; D not resolved. Deletions cut 8 bases from V and 6 bases from J, with 15 bases between. The CDR3 runs to 13 residues. Germline V gene sequence: CDR1 KGHDR, CDR2 SFDVKD. DNA of the CDR3: TGTGCCACCAAAGCCACAGAGGGAGATGGCTACACCTTC. Translated: CATKATEGDGYTF.

The V and J genes are TRBV28 and TRBJ2-7, with 7 bases fitting TRBD2. Germline V CDR1 and CDR2: MDHEN, SYDVKM. The V gene end was trimmed by 6 bases and the J gene end by 2 bases; junction bases not matched to a gene: 7. The CDR3 has 14 residues. The DNA for the CDR3 is TGTGCCAGCAGCCTCCGTCGGGGGGCCTACGAGCAGTACTTC. Amino acid sequence: CASSLRRGAYEQYF.

This CDR3 is CATSSSLTGWQEKLFF. The CDR3 DNA reads as TGTGCCACCAGCAGTTCTTTGACAGGGTGGCAAGAAAAACTGTTTTTT. V and J are TRBV15 and TRBJ1-4; 7 nucleotides match TRBD1. V lost 3 bases, J lost 8 bases, and 12 bases stayed unmatched. The CDR3 covers 16 residues. Germline V gene lookup returns CDR1 LNHNV and CDR2 YYDKDF (reference sequence).

In its sample, this clonotype was seen many times. J is TRBJ2-3 and V is TRBV5-1, with 8 positions matching TRBD1. With 0 bases clipped from V and 4 bases from J, the junction kept 1 base outside the gene matches. Germline lookup yields CDR1 SGHRS and CDR2 YFSETQ. The CDR3 spans 14 residues. In DNA, the CDR3 is TGCGCCAGCAGCTTGGCAGGGGGCGCAGATACGCAGTATTTT. Residues: CASSLAGGADTQYF.

The V and J genes are TRBV20-1 and TRBJ1-6; 10 nucleotides line up with TRBD1. The trim removed 6 bases at V and 5 bases at J, leaving 7 bases unmatched. Germline values: CDR1 DFQATT, CDR2 SNEGSKA (reference sequence). This CDR3 is built from 15 residues. CDR3 protein: CSAEPGQGNNSPLHF. For the CDR3, the DNA is TGCAGTGCGGAACCGGGACAGGGGAATAATTCACCCCTCCACTTT.

In its sample, this clonotype was seen a few times. The rearrangement joins TRBV25-1 to TRBJ1-4; 7 positions agree with TRBD1. The CDR3 is 14 amino acids. V was pared by 6 bases and J by 3 bases, with 4 bases of the junction left unmatched. Germline CDR1 is MGHDK and CDR2 is SYGVNS. CDR3 DNA: TGTGCCAGCAGGAAGGGACAGCCTAATGAAAAACTGTTTTTT. This encodes CASRKGQPNEKLFF.

The chain couples TRBV7-8 to TRBJ1-5; D unresolved. The length of the CDR3 is 16 residues. Trimming stripped 1 base from V and 0 bases from J, with 10 bases between. Germline V CDR1 and CDR2: SGHVS, FQNEAQ. This CDR3 is CASSLGGRDSNQPQHF. In DNA form, the CDR3 reads TGTGCCAGCAGCTTAGGCGGGAGAGATAGCAATCAGCCCCAGCATTTT. The variable domain in full, with the rest retrieved from reference TRBV7-8 and TRBJ1-5, is GAGVSQSPRYKVAKRGQDVALRCDPISGHVSLFWYQQALGQGPEFLTYFQNEAQLDKSGLPSDRFFAERPEGSVSTLKIQRTQQEDSAVYLCASSLGGRDSNQPQHFGDGTRLSIL.

The chain has TRBV7-2 and TRBJ2-7; 7 bases fit TRBD2. Germline V gene lookup returns CDR1 SGHTA and CDR2 FQGNSA. Trimming cost V 5 bases and J 3 bases; bases outside gene matches: 4. The CDR3 is 13 amino acids. The CDR3 protein is CASSRDYRYEQYF. The CDR3 DNA follows: TGTGCCAGCAGCCGGGACTACCGCTACGAGCAGTACTTC.